Shown below are 9 T cell receptor beta chains from a single sample sequenced in a study of T-cell reconstitution after alpha-beta-depleted transplantation in children. Library preparation (for TCRbeta) was performed with unique molecular identifiers. MiXCR, applied by TCRdb to the PCR reads, yields one record per CDR3 protein. The sample lists 500,000 to 600,000 distinct CDR3 sequences, approximately 16% occurring once. The sample here was PBMCs from the stem cell graft donor, taken from the stem cell graft. Receptor source: a human donor who donated a stem cell graft to a child with acute lymphoblastic leukemia.

This clonotype was seen more than once but under ten times. The rearrangement joins TRBV7-8 to TRBJ1-2, with D perhaps TRBD1 (6 bases). Germline V gene sequence: CDR1 SGHVS, CDR2 FQNEAQ. This CDR3 has 14 residues. V gave up 4 bases and J gave up 4 bases, with 13 bases separating them. The CDR3 nucleotides are TGTGCCAGCAGCTCGACCGGGACAAGCTATGGCTACACCTTC. Encoded protein: CASSSTGTSYGYTF.

In its sample, this clonotype was seen a few times. The chain is built from TRBV12-3 or TRBV12-4 and TRBJ1-5, with D unresolved. The CDR3 consists of 15 residues. Trimming removed 6 bases from V and 1 base from J, with 13 bases in between. The CDR3 protein is CASSHSTGSNQPQHF. For the CDR3, the DNA is TGTGCCAGCAGCCATTCGACTGGGAGCAATCAGCCCCAGCATTTT.

The V gene is TRBV5-6, the J gene TRBJ2-1; D may be TRBD1 or TRBD2 (5 bases each). Germline V lookup: CDR1 SGHDT, CDR2 YYEEEE. The CDR3 covers 17 residues. V gave up 4 bases and J gave up 2 bases, with 19 bases separating them. In DNA, the CDR3 is TGTGCCAGCAGCAACCCCTTGAGGGGTGCCCCCTACAATGAGCAGTTCTTC. Translated: CASSNPLRGAPYNEQFF.

The chain couples TRBV19 to TRBJ2-5, with TRBD2 matching over 7 bases. The CDR3 length is 16 residues. The germline V gene has CDR1 LNHDA and CDR2 SQIVND (reference sequence). V was pared by 6 bases and J by 0 bases, with 10 bases of the junction left unmatched. The CDR3 sequence is CASRGRTAGDQETQYF. The DNA for the CDR3 is TGTGCCAGTAGGGGTAGGACCGCGGGGGACCAAGAGACCCAGTACTTC.

This chain links TRBV20-1 with TRBJ1-2; the match to TRBD1 covers 11 bases. V trimming: 4 bases; J trimming: 4 bases; junction bases outside the gene matches: 8. Germline values: CDR1 DFQATT, CDR2 SNEGSKA (reference sequence). The CDR3 extends over 15 amino acids. The CDR3 coding sequence is TGCAGTGCTAAGTCCGGACAGGGGGCCGCCTATGGCTACACCTTC. Its translation is CSAKSGQGAAYGYTF.

This rearrangement joins TRBV20-1 to TRBJ2-5; possibly TRBD1 or TRBD2 for D (5 bases each). Trimming shortened V by 6 bases and J by 0 bases, and 14 bases separated the two germline ends. The CDR3 consists of 14 residues. Germline V lookup: CDR1 DFQATT, CDR2 SNEGSKA (reference sequence). CDR3 in DNA: TGCAGTGCGGCCAAGGGACGGGACCAAGAGACCCAGTACTTC. This translates into CSAAKGRDQETQYF.

The rearrangement uses TRBV5-1 and TRBJ2-7; possibly TRBD2 for D (5 bases). The CDR3 contains 15 residues. CDR1 and CDR2 (germline): SGHRS, YFSETQ. The V and J ends lost 0 bases and 3 bases respectively, with 13 bases between them. CDR3 nucleotide sequence: TGCGCCAGCAGCTTGGAGGCGGGCCTTTACTACGAGCAGTACTTC. Translating gives CASSLEAGLYYEQYF.

This chain joins TRBV6-1 and TRBJ2-2, with 10 bases aligning to TRBD1. The CDR3 runs to 16 residues. Germline V gene sequence: CDR1 MNHNS, CDR2 SASEGT. The junction had 6 bases not matched to a gene; V was cut back by 7 bases and J by 1 base. Here the CDR3 reads CASTRDRGLNTGELFF. Written as DNA, the CDR3 is TGTGCCAGCACCCGGGACAGGGGACTGAACACCGGGGAGCTGTTTTTT.

The chain employs TRBV14 and TRBJ2-3; 11 nucleotides align to TRBD2. This CDR3 comprises 18 residues. V was pared by 4 bases and J by 6 bases, with 15 bases of the junction left unmatched. CDR1 is SGHDN and CDR2 is FVKESK in the germline V gene. As DNA, the CDR3 is TGTGCCAGCAGCCCAACCGAGGGGACTAGCGGATTAGGGGATACGCAGTATTTT. Translation: CASSPTEGTSGLGDTQYF.